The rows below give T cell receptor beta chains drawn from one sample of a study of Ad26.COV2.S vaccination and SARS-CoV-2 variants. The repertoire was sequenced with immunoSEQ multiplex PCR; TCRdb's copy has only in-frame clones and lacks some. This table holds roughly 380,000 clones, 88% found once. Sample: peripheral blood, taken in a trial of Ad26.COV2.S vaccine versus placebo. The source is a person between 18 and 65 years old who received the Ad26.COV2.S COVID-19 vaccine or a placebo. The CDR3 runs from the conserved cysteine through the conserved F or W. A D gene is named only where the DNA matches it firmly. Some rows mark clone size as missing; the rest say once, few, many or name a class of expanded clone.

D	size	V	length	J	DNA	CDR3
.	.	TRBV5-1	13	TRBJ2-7	TGCGCCAGCAGCTTGACGACAAACTACGAGCAGTACTTC	CASSLTTNYEQYF
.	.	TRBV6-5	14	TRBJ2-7	TGTGCCAGCATTTCCCCGGTAGGCGTAGGGGAGCAGTACTTC	CASISPVGVGEQYF
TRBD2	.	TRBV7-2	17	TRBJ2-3	TGTGCCAGCAGCAAACTCTCCGGGACTAGAAGAGCAGATACGCAGTATTTT	CASSKLSGTRRADTQYF
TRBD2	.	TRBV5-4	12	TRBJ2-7	TGTGCCAGCAGCGAGCTAGCGGGGGACGAGTACTTC	CASSELAGDEYF
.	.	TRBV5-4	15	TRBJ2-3	TGTGCCAGCAGCGGGGACGGCTCTAGCACAGATACGCAGTATTTT	CASSGDGSSTDTQYF
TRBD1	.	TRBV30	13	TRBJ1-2	TGTGCCGGAGGACAGGGATTTTTCCTTGGCTACACCTTC	CAGGQGFFLGYTF
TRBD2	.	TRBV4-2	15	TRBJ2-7	TGTGCCAGCAGCCAAGAAAGCGGGGGGGTCTACGAGCAGTACTTC	CASSQESGGVYEQYF
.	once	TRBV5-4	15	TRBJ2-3	TGTGCCAGCAGCCCGAGAGGGGGGGCCACAGATACGCAGTATTTT	CASSPRGGATDTQYF
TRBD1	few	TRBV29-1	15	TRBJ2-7	TGCAGCGTTGAAGATTCCCCCAGGGGGCCGTTTGAGCAGTACTTC	CSVEDSPRGPFEQYF
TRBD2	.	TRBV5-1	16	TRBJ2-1	TGCGCCAGCAGCACCCTCATAGCGGGGGAGTACAATGAGCAGTTCTTC	CASSTLIAGEYNEQFF
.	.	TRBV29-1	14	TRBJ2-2	TGCAGCGTTGAAAGGGGGGGGAACGCCGGGGAGCTGTTTTTT	CSVERGGNAGELFF
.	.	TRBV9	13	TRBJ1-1	TGTGCCAGCAGCAAAGCGGGGGCCTCTGAAGCTTTCTTT	CASSKAGASEAFF
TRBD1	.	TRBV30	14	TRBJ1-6	TGTGCCTGGAGCCAGGGGACAGCCCCGTGGGCCCTCCACTTT	CAWSQGTAPWALHF
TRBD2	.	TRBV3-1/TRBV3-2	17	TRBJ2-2	TGTGCCAGCAGCCAAGTGCTAGCGGGGGCGAACACCGGGGAGCTGTTTTTT	CASSQVLAGANTGELFF
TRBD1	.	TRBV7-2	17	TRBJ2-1	TGTGCCAGCAGGGGGAGTTTGGAAGACAGGGGGCGAGATGAGCAGTTCTTC	CASRGSLEDRGRDEQFF
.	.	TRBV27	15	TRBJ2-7	TGTGCCAGCGCCCCCGCAGGAGCCTACTTCTACGAGCAGTACTTC	CASAPAGAYFYEQYF
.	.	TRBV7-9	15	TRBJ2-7	TGTGCCAGCAGCCGCGCCCAGGGCCCAGCCTACGAGCAGTACTTC	CASSRAQGPAYEQYF
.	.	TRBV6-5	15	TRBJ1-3	TGTGCCAGCAGTAGGGACGCAAGCTCTGGAAACACCATATATTTT	CASSRDASSGNTIYF
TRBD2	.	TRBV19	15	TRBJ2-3	TGTGCCAGTAGTCCCCGACTAGCGATTACAGATACGCAGTATTTT	CASSPRLAITDTQYF
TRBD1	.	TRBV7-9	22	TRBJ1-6	TGTGCCAGCAGCGGGGGACAGGGCTTTTCTTCCCGCTCCGGCTCCTATAATTCACCCCTCCACTTT	CASSGGQGFSSRSGSYNSPLHF
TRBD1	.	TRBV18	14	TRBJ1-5	TGTGCCAGCTCAGCAGACAGGGGGAATCAGCCCCAGCATTTT	CASSADRGNQPQHF
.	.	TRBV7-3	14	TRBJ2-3	TGTGCCAGCAGCCAAAGTAGACAGGTTGATACGCAGTATTTT	CASSQSRQVDTQYF
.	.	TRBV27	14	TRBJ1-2	TGTGCCAGCAGTTTATCGGGGGCCGGGAATGGCTACACCTTC	CASSLSGAGNGYTF
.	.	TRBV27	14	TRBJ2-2	TGTGCCAGCAGTTTTGGGGGTAACACCGGGGAGCTGTTTTTT	CASSFGGNTGELFF
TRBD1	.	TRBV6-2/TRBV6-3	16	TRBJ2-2	TGTGCCAGCAGTTATTTGGGAACAGGGGGCGCCGGGGAGCTGTTTTTT	CASSYLGTGGAGELFF
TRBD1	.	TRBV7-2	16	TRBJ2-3	TGTGCCAGCAGCTTAGGGCAGGGGGTAAGAACAGATACGCAGTATTTT	CASSLGQGVRTDTQYF
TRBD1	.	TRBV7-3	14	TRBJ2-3	TGTGCCAGCAGCTTGGGGACAGGGACAGATACGCAGTATTTT	CASSLGTGTDTQYF
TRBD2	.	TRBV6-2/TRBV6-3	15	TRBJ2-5	TGTGCCAGCAGTAACACAGCGGGGGGCCCAGAGACCCAGTACTTC	CASSNTAGGPETQYF
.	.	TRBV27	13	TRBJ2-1	TGTGCCAGCAGGCGACTGGAGCCAACTCAGCAGTTCTTC	CASRRLEPTQQFF
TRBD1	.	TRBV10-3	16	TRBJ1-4	TGTGCCATCAGTGAGGGACAGGGGGAAATTGGGGAAAAACTGTTTTTT	CAISEGQGEIGEKLFF
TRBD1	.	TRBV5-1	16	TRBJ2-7	TGCGCCAGCAGCTTGGCCACGGGACAGGGCACGTACGAGCAGTACTTC	CASSLATGQGTYEQYF
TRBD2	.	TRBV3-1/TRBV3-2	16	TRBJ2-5	TGTGCCAGCAGCCGGCCAAAGCGGGGGGAACAAGAGACCCAGTACTTC	CASSRPKRGEQETQYF
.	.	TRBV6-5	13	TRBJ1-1	TGTGCCAGCGGGGGACGGATGAACACTGAAGCTTTCTTT	CASGGRMNTEAFF
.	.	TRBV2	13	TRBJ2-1	TGTGCCAGCCAGGGCGACCGGGAACGTGAGCAGTTCTTC	CASQGDREREQFF
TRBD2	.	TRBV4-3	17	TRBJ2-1	TGCGCCAGCAGCCAACTTGGCGGGACTAGCCTCTACAATGAGCAGTTCTTC	CASSQLGGTSLYNEQFF
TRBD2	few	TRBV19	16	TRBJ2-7	TGTGCCAGTAGTGCTCGGGGGGGACTACGGCCCTACGAGCAGTACTTC	CASSARGGLRPYEQYF
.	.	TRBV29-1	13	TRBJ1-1	TGCAGCGTTCATTATAAAGGGGACACTGAAGCTTTCTTT	CSVHYKGDTEAFF
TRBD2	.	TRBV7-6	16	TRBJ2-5	TGTGCCAGCAGCTTAGGACTAGCGGGGGGGCAAGAGACCCAGTACTTC	CASSLGLAGGQETQYF
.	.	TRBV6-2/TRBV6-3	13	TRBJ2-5	TGTGCCAGCAGTTCCCGGGGCTTGGAGACCCAGTACTTC	CASSSRGLETQYF
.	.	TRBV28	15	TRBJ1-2	TGTGCCAGCAGTTCTGGGGGGAGATGGCTTGGAGGCTACACCTTC	CASSSGGRWLGGYTF
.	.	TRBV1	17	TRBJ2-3	TGCACCAGCAGCCAAGATGGAAGACTAGCGGGGGGGGATACGCAGTATTTT	CTSSQDGRLAGGDTQYF
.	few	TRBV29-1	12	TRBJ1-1	TGCAGCGGGCACATGGGGGAGACTGAAGCTTTCTTT	CSGHMGETEAFF
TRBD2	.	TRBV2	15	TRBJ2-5	TGTGCCAGCAGTGGACTAGCGGGGAGACAAGAGACCCAGTACTTC	CASSGLAGRQETQYF
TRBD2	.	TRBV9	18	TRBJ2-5	TGTGCCAGCAGCCCACGGACTAGCGGGGGGGTTTTCCAAGAGACCCAGTACTTC	CASSPRTSGGVFQETQYF
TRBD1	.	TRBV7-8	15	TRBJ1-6	TGTGCCAGCACCAAGGACAGGCCGGGAGGATCACCCCTCCACTTT	CASTKDRPGGSPLHF
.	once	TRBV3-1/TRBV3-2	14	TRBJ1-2	TGTGCCAGCAGCCCCAGAGACACCAGGGCCCGGTACACCTTC	CASSPRDTRARYTF
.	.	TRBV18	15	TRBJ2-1	TGTGCCAGCTCACCGGAGGTAGCTTTTTCGGATGAGCAGTTCTTC	CASSPEVAFSDEQFF
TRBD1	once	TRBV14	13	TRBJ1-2	TGTGCCAGCAGCCAGACAGGGAACTATGGCTACACCTTC	CASSQTGNYGYTF
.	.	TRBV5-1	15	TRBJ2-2	TGCGCCAGCAGCTTACAAGGGACGGGGACCGGGGAGCTGTTTTTT	CASSLQGTGTGELFF